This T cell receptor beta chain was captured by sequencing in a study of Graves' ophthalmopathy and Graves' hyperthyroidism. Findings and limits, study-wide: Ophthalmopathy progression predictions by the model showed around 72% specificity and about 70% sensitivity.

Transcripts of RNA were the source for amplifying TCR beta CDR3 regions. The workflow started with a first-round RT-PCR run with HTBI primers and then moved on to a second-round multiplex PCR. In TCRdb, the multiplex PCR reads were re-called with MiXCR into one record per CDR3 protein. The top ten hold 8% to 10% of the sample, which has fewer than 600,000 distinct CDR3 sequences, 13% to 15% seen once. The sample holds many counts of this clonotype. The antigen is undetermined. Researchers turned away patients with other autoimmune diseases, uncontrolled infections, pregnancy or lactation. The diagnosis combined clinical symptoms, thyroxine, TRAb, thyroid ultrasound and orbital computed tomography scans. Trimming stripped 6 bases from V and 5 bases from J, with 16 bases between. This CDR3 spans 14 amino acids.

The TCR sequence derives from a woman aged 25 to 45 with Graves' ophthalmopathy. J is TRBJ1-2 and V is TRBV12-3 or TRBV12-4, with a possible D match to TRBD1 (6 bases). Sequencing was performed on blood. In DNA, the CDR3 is TGTGCCAGCAGACCGCAGGGGACGGGGTATGGCTACACCTTC. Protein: CASRPQGTGYGYTF.